Listed here are 14 T cell receptor beta chains from one sample, sequenced in a study of blood T cell repertoires in COVID-19. Data came from immunoSEQ multiplex PCR; TCRdb stores just in-frame clones and leaves some out. The sample consists of about 180,000 clones, under 90% of them appearing once. The sequenced material came from peripheral blood. All receptors derive from a human donor in a cohort sampled during active COVID-19.

The CDR3 protein is CASSHTTGTGFGTRYEQYF. CDR3 DNA: TGTGCCAGCAGTCACACAACGGGAACAGGGTTTGGGACCCGATACGAGCAGTACTTC. The chain employs TRBV27 and TRBJ2-7; TRBD1 might be the D (6 bases). The germline gives CDR1 MNHEY, CDR2 SMNVEV (reference sequence). This CDR3 spans 19 amino acids. Trimming took off 5 bases at V and 4 bases at J, with 30 bases between the two ends.

The chain couples TRBV7-9 to TRBJ2-1; 12 bases map to TRBD2. The germline gives CDR1 SEHNR, CDR2 FQNEAQ (reference sequence). The CDR3 spans 16 residues. The V and J ends lost 4 bases and 3 bases, in that order; junction bases with no gene match: 4. The CDR3 loop is CASSSRTSGDYNEQFF. DNA for the CDR3: TGTGCCAGCAGCTCTAGGACTAGCGGGGACTACAATGAGCAGTTCTTC.

V usage is TRBV29-1 and J usage is TRBJ2-5; tentative D call: TRBD2 (5 bases). The CDR3 contains 14 residues. Germline CDR1 is SQVTM and CDR2 is ANQGSEA. V was clipped by 4 bases and J by 4 bases, with 16 bases between them. Here the CDR3 reads CSVVSDRPLETQYF. The DNA of the CDR3 is TGCAGCGTTGTTAGCGATCGTCCTTTAGAGACCCAGTACTTC. Full variable domain (remainder filled in from reference TRBV29-1 and TRBJ2-5): SAVISQKPSRDICQRGTSLTIQCQVDSQVTMMFWYRQQPGQSLTLIATANQGSEATYESGFVIDKFPISRPNLTFSTLTVSNMSPEDSSIYLCSVVSDRPLETQYFGPGTRLLVL.

The gene calls are TRBV12-5 and TRBJ2-2; 8 bases agree with TRBD2. The CDR3 spans 17 residues. Germline V lookup: CDR1 LGHNT, CDR2 FRNRAP. Trimming removed 7 bases from V and 4 bases from J; junction bases left unmatched: 14. CDR3 sequence reads: CASDFPYGGAGTGELFF. Here the CDR3 DNA reads TGTGCTAGTGACTTCCCTTACGGGGGGGCGGGCACCGGGGAGCTGTTTTTT.

The chain employs TRBV5-4 and TRBJ2-3, with 9 bases aligning to TRBD2. Germline V gene data show CDR1 as SGHNT and CDR2 as YYREEE (reference sequence). V lost 1 base and J lost 4; bases outside the gene matches: 10. The CDR3 runs 17 residues. For the CDR3, the DNA is TGTGCCAGCAGCTTGAGGGGCGGGGGGGCCCTGGCAGATACGCAGTATTTT. This encodes CASSLRGGGALADTQYF.

This rearrangement joins TRBV15 to TRBJ1-2, with D unclear. Germline-derived CDR1 and CDR2 are LNHNV and YYDKDF (reference sequence). Deletions cut 0 bases from V and 3 bases from J, with 5 bases between. This CDR3 is 13 amino acids long. DNA for the CDR3: TGTGCCACCAGCAGAGATCTCTACTATGGCTACACCTTC. It codes for CATSRDLYYGYTF.

The chain links TRBV7-9 to TRBJ2-1; tentatively, D is TRBD1 (6 bases). There are 15 residues in the CDR3. Trimming took off 4 bases at V and 2 bases at J, with 12 bases between the two ends. The germline V gene encodes CDR1 SEHNR and CDR2 FQNEAQ (reference sequence). CDR3 DNA: TGTGCCAGCAGCTCCCTGGACAGCACCTACAATGAGCAGTTCTTC. Protein sequence: CASSSLDSTYNEQFF. Full variable domain (rest looked up from reference TRBV7-9 and TRBJ2-1): DTGVSQNPRHKITKRGQNVTFRCDPISEHNRLYWYRQTLGQGPEFLTYFQNEAQLEKSRLLSDRFSAERPKGSFSTLEIQRTEQGDSAMYLCASSSLDSTYNEQFFGPGTRLTVL.

The sample holds a few counts of this clone. This chain connects TRBV15 to TRBJ1-2, with D uncertain. This CDR3 contains 14 residues. Germline lookup yields CDR1 LNHNV and CDR2 YYDKDF (reference sequence). Between the trimmed V and J ends, which lost 1 base and 6 bases, there was a span of 12 bases. CDR3 region: CATSRGAGRDGYTF. CDR3 in DNA: TGTGCCACCAGCAGAGGGGCGGGGAGGGATGGCTACACCTTC. The whole variable domain, filled in from reference TRBV15 and TRBJ1-2, reads DAMVIQNPRYQVTQFGKPVTLSCSQTLNHNVMYWYQQKSSQAPKLLFHYYDKDFNNEADTPDNFQSRRPNTSFCFLDIRSPGLGDTAMYLCATSRGAGRDGYTFGSGTRLTVV.

CDR3 loop: CASSFYRLTYEQYF. The CDR3 nucleotides are TGTGCCAGCAGTTTTTACAGGTTAACCTACGAGCAGTACTTC. The gene calls are TRBV6-6 and TRBJ2-7; D is possibly TRBD1 (5 bases). The CDR3 is made up of 14 amino acids. From germline, CDR1 is MNHNY and CDR2 SVGAGI (reference sequence). Trimming stripped 4 bases from V and 2 bases from J, with 12 bases between.

The rearrangement uses TRBV7-2 and TRBJ2-1, with TRBD2 matching 14 bases. Trimming at V came to 5 bases and at J to 2 bases, leaving 8 bases not matched to a gene. The length of the CDR3 is 18 residues. Germline loops: CDR1 SGHTA, CDR2 FQGNSA. The CDR3 protein is CASSVQTSGGVTYNEQFF. The CDR3 DNA follows: TGTGCCAGCAGCGTACAGACTAGCGGGGGGGTTACCTACAATGAGCAGTTCTTC.

The genes are TRBV6-5 and TRBJ1-5; the D is unclear. There are 13 residues in the CDR3. CDR1 MNHEY and CDR2 SVGAGI come from the germline V gene. V dropped 2 bases and J dropped 4 bases, with 6 bases sitting between them. CDR3 sequence reads: CASSYLANQPQHF. In DNA form, the CDR3 reads TGTGCCAGCAGTTACCTGGCTAATCAGCCCCAGCATTTT.

The CDR3 DNA sequence: TGTGCCAGCAGCTTAGCTTCTCACGAGCAGTACTTC. This encodes CASSLASHEQYF. The gene calls are TRBV7-2 and TRBJ2-7, with D uncertain. Germline-derived CDR1 and CDR2 are SGHTA and FQGNSA. Trimming removed 0 bases from V and 5 bases from J, with 5 bases in between. This CDR3 is built from 12 residues. Full variable domain (remainder filled in from reference TRBV7-2 and TRBJ2-7): GAGVSQSPSNKVTEKGKDVELRCDPISGHTALYWYRQSLGQGLEFLIYFQGNSAPDKSGLPSDRFSAERTGGSVSTLTIQRTQQEDSAVYLCASSLASHEQYFGPGTRLTVT.

The count of this clone is one. The chain has TRBV30 and TRBJ1-1; D gene ambiguous. This CDR3 is 18 amino acids long. Germline CDR1 and CDR2: GTSNPN and SVGIG (reference sequence). The ends were cut back, 3 bases at V and 0 bases at J, with 23 bases in the middle. The CDR3 loop reads CAWSPLGGSMILNTEAFF. The CDR3 nucleotides read TGTGCCTGGAGCCCCCTGGGAGGGTCTATGATCCTGAACACTGAAGCTTTCTTT.

This clone has only a few counts. CDR3 DNA: TGTGCCAGCAGTTCAGGGAACACTGAAGCTTTCTTT. Translation gives CASSSGNTEAFF. This sequence joins TRBV12-3 or TRBV12-4 and TRBJ1-1; unclear D gene. The CDR3 is 12 residues long. V lost 4 bases and J lost 1, with 4 bases in between.